The clone carrying this TCR beta chain has just one count. Its specificity is unknown. This specimen belongs to a study of shared clonotypes between healthy human individuals. General study points: Naive subsets tended to show greater estimated richness than memory subsets. The authors expected sequencing depth to affect clonotype sharing among donors. When compared with the clonotypes that were shared by all four sorted-subset donors, the non-shared clonotypes turned out to have lower generation probabilities.

Assay: immunoSEQ multiplex PCR; the TCRdb copy retains only in-frame clones and omits some. The data hold under 2,500,000 clones, with roughly 95% observed a single time. The CDR3 spans 14 residues. Germline V gene sequence: CDR1 SGHTS, CDR2 YDEGEE. V lost 2 bases and J 5 bases, leaving 8 bases between the germline ends. The sample comprised naive CD4+ T cells sorted from blood. Subset denoted: CD45RA+ positively selected. This chain uses TRBV5-8 with TRBJ1-6; no firm D call. This clonotype was obtained from a man aged 18 to 29 in good health. The CDR3 nucleotides read TGTGCCAGCAGCTTAGGCCAGAATAATTCACCCCTCCACTTT. This encodes CASSLGQNNSPLHF.